This TCR beta chain was profiled in a study of tumor and adjacent non-tumor tissue in lung cancer. The overall study: Patients were aged roughly 30 to 76, roughly nine men and 5 women, stage I to III.

In germline, CDR1 is SGHAT, CDR2 FQNNGV. CDR3 length: 14 amino acids. Trimming removed 7 bases from V and 8 bases from J; junction bases left unmatched: 10. No cell sorting was done before RNA was extracted from the tissue. TCRbeta libraries were built with three rounds of nested PCR, modified from ARM-PCR. Via MiXCR, TCRdb re-called the multiplex PCR reads, giving one row per CDR3 protein. The sample contains 220,000 or so distinct CDR3 sequences, about 71% of which appear only once. The receptor's source is a man in his 60s with non-small cell lung cancer. The chain recombines TRBV11-2 with TRBJ1-4, with 7 bases matching TRBD1. Sequenced input: lung tumor tissue. CDR3 DNA sequence: TGTGCCAGCATCCCGGGACAGCCAAACGAAAAACTGTTTTTT. Translated: CASIPGQPNEKLFF.